The clone carrying this T cell receptor (beta chain) was seen a few times. The CDR3 is 13 residues long. V gave up 5 bases and J gave up 0 bases, with 7 bases separating them. It was with unique molecular identifiers that the TCRbeta library was prepared. TCRdb redid the calling of the PCR reads with MiXCR, one entry per CDR3 protein. Altogether approximately 390,000 distinct CDR3 sequences are present, roughly a tenth being singletons, with the ten largest covering over 4.5%. These data belong to a study of T-cell reconstitution after alpha-beta-depleted transplantation in children. This chain connects TRBV12-3 or TRBV12-4 to TRBJ1-1; D gene ambiguous. The source is a human donor who donated a stem cell graft to a child with acute myeloid leukemia. Sequencing used PBMCs from the stem cell graft donor, obtained from the stem cell graft. CDR3 nucleotides: TGTGCCAGCAGTGCTTCCGTGAACACTGAAGCTTTCTTT. Protein: CASSASVNTEAFF.